This TCR beta chain was retrieved from a study of blood T cell repertoires in COVID-19. At the level of the study: From the United States, Italy and Spain came samples of acute and convalescent COVID-19.

Authors' processing steps: Counts of nucleated cells, estimated from reference gene primer amplification, were obtained. TCRdb keeps only in-frame clones here, not all; method: immunoSEQ multiplex PCR. V and J calls and clone size are given by that table; D and trimming were obtained from the DNA. The sample has about 250,000 clones, 70% to 90% seen once. The CDR3 has 11 residues. Germline values: CDR1 DFQATT, CDR2 SNEGSKA (reference sequence). V was trimmed by 7 bases and J by 3 bases, leaving 9 bases between them. Participants came from around 25 US areas, aged about 18 to 95 years. Two negative PCRs, clearance, or symptom resolution characterized the recovered Cohort 3 donors.

Sequencing was performed on PBMCs or T cells enriched from blood (not recorded which). The genes are TRBV20-1 and TRBJ2-5; D is unresolved. The sequence was obtained from a woman in her twenties or thirties who had recovered from COVID-19. CDR3 protein: CSVDWEETQYF. The CDR3 DNA reads TGCAGTGTTGACTGGGAAGAGACCCAGTACTTC.